The 2 T cell receptor beta chains given below trace back to one sample, sequenced in a study of blood T cell repertoires in COVID-19. The data were produced by immunoSEQ multiplex PCR, yet TCRdb's version contains in-frame clones alone and is incomplete. This sample has about 310,000 clones; roughly 90% occur once, and the top ten carry 9.5%. The sequenced material came from PBMCs or T cells enriched from blood (not recorded which). Receptors originate from a woman between 35 and 50 years old who had recovered from COVID-19.

V is TRBV10-3 and J is TRBJ1-1; D gene uncertain. The CDR3 loop spans 12 amino acids. Per the germline V gene, CDR1 is ENHRY and CDR2 is SYGVKD. Trimming stripped 6 bases from V and 10 bases from J, with 15 bases between. CDR3 in amino acids: CAIRGRGRAAFF. The CDR3 nucleotides read TGTGCCATCAGGGGGAGAGGGAGGGCAGCTTTCTTT.

This clone came up a few times. The chain couples TRBV7-3 to TRBJ2-2; a possible D gene is TRBD1 (5 bases). In germline, CDR1 is SGHTA, CDR2 FQGTGA. The CDR3 is 14 amino acids. The germline V and J ends were trimmed by 2 bases and 5 bases, with 9 bases remaining between them. This chain's CDR3 is CASSLQGLTGELFF. In nucleotides, the CDR3 is TGTGCCAGCAGCTTACAGGGTTTGACCGGGGAGCTGTTTTTT.